This TCR beta chain was recorded in a study of cytomegalovirus exposure and HLA in healthy donors. The V gene's germline CDR1 is SQVTM and CDR2 ANQGSEA. Trimming removed 7 bases from V and 7 bases from J, with 11 bases in between. The CDR3 extends over 11 amino acids. Both 60 Vbeta primers and 13 Jbeta primers went into the PCR. The data were produced by immunoSEQ multiplex PCR, yet TCRdb's version contains in-frame clones alone and is incomplete. This sample has over 90,000 clones, with nearly 65% found just once. The chain combines TRBV29-1 with TRBJ2-1; D unclear. The source is a human donor in good health. Sequencing was carried out using PBMCs. The CDR3 loop is CSGVRENEQFF. For the CDR3, the DNA is TGCAGCGGAGTACGAGAAAATGAGCAGTTCTTC.